This T cell receptor (beta chain) was retrieved from a study of blood T cell repertoires in COVID-19. Whole-study context: Sources were T cells, B-cell-depleted T cells, or PBMCs; the material itself was cDNA or gDNA.

How the authors handled the data: Amplified reference gene primers provided the basis for estimating nucleated cell counts. Sequencing was performed with immunoSEQ multiplex PCR; in TCRdb, only in-frame clones are kept and a portion is missing. V and J calls and clone size are those listed in that table; D and trimming were worked out from the DNA. The table shows about 440,000 clones, with about 91% occurring only once. CDR1 is GTSNPN and CDR2 is SVGIG in the germline V gene (reference sequence). This CDR3 is built from 11 residues. Trimming removed 4 bases from V and 0 bases from J, with 3 bases in between. The Seattle patients joined while their infection was active and were tracked longitudinally afterward.

Sequenced input: peripheral blood. The chain carries TRBV30 and TRBJ1-1; no clear D. The sequence was obtained from a woman in her forties or fifties with COVID-19, enrolled during active disease. CDR3 sequence reads: CAWKLNTEAFF. The CDR3 coding sequence is TGTGCCTGGAAGCTGAACACTGAAGCTTTCTTT.